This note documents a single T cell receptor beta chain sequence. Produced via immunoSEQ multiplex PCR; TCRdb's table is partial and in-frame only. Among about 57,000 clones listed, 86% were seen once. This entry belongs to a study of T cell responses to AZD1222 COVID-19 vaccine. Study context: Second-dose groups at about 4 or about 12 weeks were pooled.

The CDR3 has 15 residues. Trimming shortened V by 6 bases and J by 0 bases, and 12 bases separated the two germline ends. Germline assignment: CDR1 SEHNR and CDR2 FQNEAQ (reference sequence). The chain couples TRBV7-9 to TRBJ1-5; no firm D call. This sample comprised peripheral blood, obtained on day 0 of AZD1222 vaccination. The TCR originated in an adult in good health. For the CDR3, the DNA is TGTGCCAGCAGTTCCGAAGGGTATAGCAATCAGCCCCAGCATTTT. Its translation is CASSSEGYSNQPQHF.